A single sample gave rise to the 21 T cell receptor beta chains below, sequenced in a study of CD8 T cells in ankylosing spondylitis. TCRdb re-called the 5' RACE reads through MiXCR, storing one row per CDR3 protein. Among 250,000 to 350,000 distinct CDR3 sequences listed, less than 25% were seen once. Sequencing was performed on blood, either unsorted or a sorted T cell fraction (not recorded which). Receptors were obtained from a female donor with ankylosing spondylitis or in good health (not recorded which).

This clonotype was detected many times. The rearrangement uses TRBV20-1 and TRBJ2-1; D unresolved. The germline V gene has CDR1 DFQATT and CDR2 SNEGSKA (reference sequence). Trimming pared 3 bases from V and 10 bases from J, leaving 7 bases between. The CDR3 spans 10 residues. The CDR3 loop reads CSARIREQFF. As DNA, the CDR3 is TGCAGTGCTAGGATCAGAGAGCAGTTCTTC.

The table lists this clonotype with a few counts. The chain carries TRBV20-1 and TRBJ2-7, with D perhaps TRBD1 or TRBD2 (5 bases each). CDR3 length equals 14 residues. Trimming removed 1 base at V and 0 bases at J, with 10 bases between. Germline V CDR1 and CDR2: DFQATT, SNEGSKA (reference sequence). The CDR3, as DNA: TGCAGTGCTAGAGTAACCGGGGCCTCCTACGAGCAGTACTTC. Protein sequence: CSARVTGASYEQYF.

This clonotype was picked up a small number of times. Here the CDR3 reads CASRKRGGGSYEQYF. DNA for the CDR3: TGCGCCAGCAGGAAGAGGGGGGGTGGCTCCTACGAGCAGTACTTC. The chain couples TRBV5-1 to TRBJ2-7; D may be TRBD2 (7 bases). V was shortened by 5 bases and J by 0 bases, with 15 bases between the two germline ends. The CDR3 sequence is 15 residues long. Germline lookup yields CDR1 SGHRS and CDR2 YFSETQ.

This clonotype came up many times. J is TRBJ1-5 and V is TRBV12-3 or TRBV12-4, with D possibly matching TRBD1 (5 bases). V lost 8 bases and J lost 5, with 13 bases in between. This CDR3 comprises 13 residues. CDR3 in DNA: TGTGCCAGCTGTAGGGGTAGGGATCAGCCCCAGCATTTT. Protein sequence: CASCRGRDQPQHF.

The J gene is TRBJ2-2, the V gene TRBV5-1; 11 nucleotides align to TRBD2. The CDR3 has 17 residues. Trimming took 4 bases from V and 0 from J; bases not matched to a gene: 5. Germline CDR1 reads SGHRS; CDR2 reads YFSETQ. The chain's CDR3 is CASSTRLAGTNTGELFF. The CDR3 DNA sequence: TGCGCCAGCAGCACCAGACTAGCGGGAACGAACACCGGGGAGCTGTTTTTT. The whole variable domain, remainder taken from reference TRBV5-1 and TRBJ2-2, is KAGVTQTPRYLIKTRGQQVTLSCSPISGHRSVSWYQQTPGQGLQFLFEYFSETQRNKGNFPGRFSGRQFSNSRSEMNVSTLELGDSALYLCASSTRLAGTNTGELFFGEGSRLTVL.

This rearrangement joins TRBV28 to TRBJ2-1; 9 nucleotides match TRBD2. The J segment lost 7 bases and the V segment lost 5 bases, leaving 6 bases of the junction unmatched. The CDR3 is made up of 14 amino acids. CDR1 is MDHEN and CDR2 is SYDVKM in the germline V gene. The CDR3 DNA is TGTGCCAGCAGTCCAGCGGGAGGTAGGAATGAGCAGTTCTTC. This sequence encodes CASSPAGGRNEQFF.

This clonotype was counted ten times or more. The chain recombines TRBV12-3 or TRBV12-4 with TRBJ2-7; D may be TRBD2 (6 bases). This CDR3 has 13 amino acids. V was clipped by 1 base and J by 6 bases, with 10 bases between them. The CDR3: CASSLGGEGEQYF. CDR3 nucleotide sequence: TGTGCCAGCAGTTTAGGGGGGGAAGGCGAGCAGTACTTC.

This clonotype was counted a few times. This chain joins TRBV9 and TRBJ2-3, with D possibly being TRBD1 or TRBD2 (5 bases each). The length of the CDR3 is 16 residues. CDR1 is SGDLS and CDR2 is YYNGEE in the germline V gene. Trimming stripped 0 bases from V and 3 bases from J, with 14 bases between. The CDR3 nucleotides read TGTGCCAGCAGCGTAGAGAGGGGAAGGAGTACAGATACGCAGTATTTT. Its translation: CASSVERGRSTDTQYF.

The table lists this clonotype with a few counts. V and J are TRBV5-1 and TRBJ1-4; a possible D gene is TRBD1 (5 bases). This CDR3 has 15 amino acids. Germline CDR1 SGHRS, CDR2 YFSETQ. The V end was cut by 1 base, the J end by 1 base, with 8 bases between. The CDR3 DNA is TGCGCCAGCAGCTTGAACAGGCGAACTAATGAAAAACTGTTTTTT. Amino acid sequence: CASSLNRRTNEKLFF.

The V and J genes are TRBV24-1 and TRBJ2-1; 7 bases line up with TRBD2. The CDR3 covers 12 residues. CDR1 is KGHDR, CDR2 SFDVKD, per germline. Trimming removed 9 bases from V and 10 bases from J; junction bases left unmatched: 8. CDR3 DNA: TGTGCCACCTCGGGGGGATCTACGGAGCAGTTCTTC. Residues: CATSGGSTEQFF.

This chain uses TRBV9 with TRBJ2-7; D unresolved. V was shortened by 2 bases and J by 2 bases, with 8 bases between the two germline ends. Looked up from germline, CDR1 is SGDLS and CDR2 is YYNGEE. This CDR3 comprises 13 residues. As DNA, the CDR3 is TGTGCCAGCAGCGTCGACATGACCTACGAGCAGTACTTC. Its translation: CASSVDMTYEQYF.

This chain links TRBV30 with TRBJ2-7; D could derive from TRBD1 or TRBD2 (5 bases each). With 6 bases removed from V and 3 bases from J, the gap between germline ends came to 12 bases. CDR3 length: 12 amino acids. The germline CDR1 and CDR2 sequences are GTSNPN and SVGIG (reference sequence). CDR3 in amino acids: CACRDAYYEQYF. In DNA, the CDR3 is TGTGCCTGCCGGGACGCATACTACGAGCAGTACTTC.

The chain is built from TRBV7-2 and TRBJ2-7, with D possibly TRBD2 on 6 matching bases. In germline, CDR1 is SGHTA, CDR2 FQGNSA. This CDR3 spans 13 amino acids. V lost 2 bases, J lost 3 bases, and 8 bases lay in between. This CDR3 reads CASSLSGYYEQYF. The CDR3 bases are TGTGCCAGCAGCTTAAGCGGGTACTACGAGCAGTACTTC.

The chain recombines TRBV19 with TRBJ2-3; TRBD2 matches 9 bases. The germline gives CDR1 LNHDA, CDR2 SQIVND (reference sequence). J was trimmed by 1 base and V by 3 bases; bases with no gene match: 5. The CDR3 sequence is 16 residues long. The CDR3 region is CASSIGAGGGTDTQYF. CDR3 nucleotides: TGTGCCAGTAGTATCGGAGCGGGAGGAGGCACAGATACGCAGTATTTT.

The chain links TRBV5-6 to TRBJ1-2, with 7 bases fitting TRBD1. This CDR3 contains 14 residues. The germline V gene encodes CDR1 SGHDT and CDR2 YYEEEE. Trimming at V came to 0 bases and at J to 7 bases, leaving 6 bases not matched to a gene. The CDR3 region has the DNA TGTGCCAGCAGCTTGGCCACAGGGGTGGGTGGCTACACCTTC. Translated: CASSLATGVGGYTF.

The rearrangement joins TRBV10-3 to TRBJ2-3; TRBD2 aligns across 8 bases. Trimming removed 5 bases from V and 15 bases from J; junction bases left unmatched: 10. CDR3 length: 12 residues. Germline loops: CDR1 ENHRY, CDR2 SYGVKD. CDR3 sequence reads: CAISRAGEDSYF. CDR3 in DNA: TGTGCCATCAGTCGAGCGGGAGAAGACAGTTATTTT.

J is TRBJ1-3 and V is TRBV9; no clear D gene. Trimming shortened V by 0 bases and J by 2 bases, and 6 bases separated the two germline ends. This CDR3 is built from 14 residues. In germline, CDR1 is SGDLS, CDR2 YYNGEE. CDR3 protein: CASSVELTGNTIYF. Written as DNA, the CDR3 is TGTGCCAGCAGCGTAGAGTTAACTGGAAACACCATATATTTT.

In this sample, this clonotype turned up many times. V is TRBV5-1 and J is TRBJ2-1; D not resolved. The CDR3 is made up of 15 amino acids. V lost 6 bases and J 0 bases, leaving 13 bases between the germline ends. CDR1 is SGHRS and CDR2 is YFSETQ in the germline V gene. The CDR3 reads CASNRLMSSYNEQFF. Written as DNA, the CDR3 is TGCGCCAGCAATCGACTCATGAGCTCCTACAATGAGCAGTTCTTC.

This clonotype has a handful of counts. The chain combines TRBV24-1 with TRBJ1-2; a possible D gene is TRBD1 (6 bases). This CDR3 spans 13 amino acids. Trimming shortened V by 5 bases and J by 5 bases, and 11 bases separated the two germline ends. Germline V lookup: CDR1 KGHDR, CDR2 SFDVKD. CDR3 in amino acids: CATSVLDRYGYTF. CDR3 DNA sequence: TGTGCCACCAGTGTCCTGGACAGATATGGCTACACCTTC.

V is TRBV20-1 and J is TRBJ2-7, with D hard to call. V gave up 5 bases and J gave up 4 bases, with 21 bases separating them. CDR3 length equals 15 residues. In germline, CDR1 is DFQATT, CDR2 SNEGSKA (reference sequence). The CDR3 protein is CSAGPGLRSGYEQYF. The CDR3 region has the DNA TGCAGTGCTGGTCCAGGATTACGTTCAGGTTACGAGCAGTACTTC.

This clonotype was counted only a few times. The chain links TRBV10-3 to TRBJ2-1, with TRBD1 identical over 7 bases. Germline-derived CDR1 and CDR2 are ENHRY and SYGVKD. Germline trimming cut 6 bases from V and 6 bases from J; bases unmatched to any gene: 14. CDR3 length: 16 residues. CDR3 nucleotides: TGTGCCATCAGGGGAACCTCGGGACAGAGCATCAATGAGCAGTTCTTC. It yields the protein CAIRGTSGQSINEQFF.